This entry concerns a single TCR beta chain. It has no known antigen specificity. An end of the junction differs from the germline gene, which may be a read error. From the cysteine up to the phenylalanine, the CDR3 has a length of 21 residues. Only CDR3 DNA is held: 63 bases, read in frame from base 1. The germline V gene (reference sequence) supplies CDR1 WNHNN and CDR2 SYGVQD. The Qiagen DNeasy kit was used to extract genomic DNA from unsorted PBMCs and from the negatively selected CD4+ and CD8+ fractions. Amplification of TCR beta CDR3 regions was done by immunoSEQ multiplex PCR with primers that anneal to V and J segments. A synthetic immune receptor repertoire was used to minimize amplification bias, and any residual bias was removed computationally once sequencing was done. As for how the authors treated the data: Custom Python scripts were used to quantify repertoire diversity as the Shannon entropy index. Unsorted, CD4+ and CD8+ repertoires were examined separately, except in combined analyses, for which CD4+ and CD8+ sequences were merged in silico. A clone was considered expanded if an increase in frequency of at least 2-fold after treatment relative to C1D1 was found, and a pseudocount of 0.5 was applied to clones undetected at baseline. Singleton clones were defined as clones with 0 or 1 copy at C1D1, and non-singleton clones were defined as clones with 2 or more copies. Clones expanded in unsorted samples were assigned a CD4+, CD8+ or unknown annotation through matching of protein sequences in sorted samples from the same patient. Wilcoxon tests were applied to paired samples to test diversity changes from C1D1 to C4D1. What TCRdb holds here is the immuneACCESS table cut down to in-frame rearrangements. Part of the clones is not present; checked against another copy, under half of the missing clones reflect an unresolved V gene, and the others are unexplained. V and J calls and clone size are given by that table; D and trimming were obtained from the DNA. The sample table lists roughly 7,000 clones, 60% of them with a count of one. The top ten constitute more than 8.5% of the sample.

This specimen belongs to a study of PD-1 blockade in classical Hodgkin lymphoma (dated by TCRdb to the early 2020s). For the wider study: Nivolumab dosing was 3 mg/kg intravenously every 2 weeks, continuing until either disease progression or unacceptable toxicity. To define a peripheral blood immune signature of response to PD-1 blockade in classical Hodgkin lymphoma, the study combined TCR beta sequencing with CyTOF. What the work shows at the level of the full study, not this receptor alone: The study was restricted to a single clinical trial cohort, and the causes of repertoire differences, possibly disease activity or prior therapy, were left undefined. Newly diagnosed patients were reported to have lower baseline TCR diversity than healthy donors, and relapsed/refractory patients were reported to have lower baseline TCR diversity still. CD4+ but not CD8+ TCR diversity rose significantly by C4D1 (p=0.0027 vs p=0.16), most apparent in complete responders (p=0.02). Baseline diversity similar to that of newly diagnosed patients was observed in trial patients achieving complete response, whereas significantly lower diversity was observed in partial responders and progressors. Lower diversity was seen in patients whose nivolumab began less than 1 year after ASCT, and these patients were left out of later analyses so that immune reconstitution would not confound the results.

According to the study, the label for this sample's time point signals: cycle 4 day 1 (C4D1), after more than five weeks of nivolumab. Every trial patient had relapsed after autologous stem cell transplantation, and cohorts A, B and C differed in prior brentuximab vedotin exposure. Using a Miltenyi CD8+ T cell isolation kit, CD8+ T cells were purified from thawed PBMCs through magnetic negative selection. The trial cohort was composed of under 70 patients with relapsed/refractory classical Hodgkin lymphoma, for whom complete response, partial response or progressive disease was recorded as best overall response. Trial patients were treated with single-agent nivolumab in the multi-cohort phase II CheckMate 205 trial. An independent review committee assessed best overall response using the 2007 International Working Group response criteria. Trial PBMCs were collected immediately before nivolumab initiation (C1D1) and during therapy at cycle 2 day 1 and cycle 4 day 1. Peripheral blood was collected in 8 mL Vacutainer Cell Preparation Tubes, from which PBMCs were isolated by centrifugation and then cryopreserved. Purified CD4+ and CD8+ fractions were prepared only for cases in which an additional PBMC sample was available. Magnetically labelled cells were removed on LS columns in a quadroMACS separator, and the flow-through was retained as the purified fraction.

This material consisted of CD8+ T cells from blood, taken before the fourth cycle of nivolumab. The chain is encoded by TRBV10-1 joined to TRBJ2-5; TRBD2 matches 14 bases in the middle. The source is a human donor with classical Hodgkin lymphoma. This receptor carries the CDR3 CARKRNTGTSGSEGPRESQYF. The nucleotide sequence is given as TGCGCCAGAAAAAGGAACACCGGGACTAGCGGGAGCGAGGGACCAAGAGAGTCCCAGTACTTC.